What follows describes a single T cell receptor (beta chain). Its antigen is undetermined. The germline V gene has CDR1 WSHSY and CDR2 SAAADI. V dropped 6 bases and J dropped 0 bases, with 14 bases sitting between them. The CDR3 contains 15 residues. The data were produced by immunoSEQ multiplex PCR, yet TCRdb's version contains in-frame clones alone and is incomplete. The data hold under 140,000 clones, with about 95% observed a single time. The data are from a study of T cell responses to AZD1222 COVID-19 vaccine. Regarding the study as a whole: Rises in breadth and depth of Spike-specific TCRs came after two AZD1222 doses. Repertoire sampling happened only post peak T cell response. Unmutated regions of variants are reportedly targeted by nearly half of spike-specific TCRs. Baseline seropositivity characterized only a handful of AZD1222 recipients.

The source of this sequence is an adult who received the AZD1222 COVID-19 vaccine. The chain carries TRBV10-2 and TRBJ1-1; weak D call: TRBD1 (6 bases). Sequenced material: peripheral blood, taken 28 days after the second AZD1222 dose. The CDR3 DNA reads as TGCGCCAGCAGATTTCGCCAGGGGATGAACACTGAAGCTTTCTTT. Amino acids: CASRFRQGMNTEAFF.